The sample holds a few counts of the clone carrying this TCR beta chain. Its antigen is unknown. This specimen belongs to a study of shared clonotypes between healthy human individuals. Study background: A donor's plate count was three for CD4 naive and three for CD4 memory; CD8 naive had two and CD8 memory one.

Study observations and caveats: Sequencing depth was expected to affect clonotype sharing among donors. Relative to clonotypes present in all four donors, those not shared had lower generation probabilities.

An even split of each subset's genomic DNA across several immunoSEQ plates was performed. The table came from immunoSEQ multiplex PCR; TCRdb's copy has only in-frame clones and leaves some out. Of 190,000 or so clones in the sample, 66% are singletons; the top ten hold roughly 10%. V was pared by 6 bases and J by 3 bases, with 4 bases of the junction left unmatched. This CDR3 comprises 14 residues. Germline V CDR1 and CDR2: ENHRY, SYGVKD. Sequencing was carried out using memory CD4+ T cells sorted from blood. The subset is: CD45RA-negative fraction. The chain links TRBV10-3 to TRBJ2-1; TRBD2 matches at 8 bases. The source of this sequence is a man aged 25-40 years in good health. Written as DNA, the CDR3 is TGTGCCATCAGGGCCAGCGGGGGCTACAATGAGCAGTTCTTC. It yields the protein CAIRASGGYNEQFF.